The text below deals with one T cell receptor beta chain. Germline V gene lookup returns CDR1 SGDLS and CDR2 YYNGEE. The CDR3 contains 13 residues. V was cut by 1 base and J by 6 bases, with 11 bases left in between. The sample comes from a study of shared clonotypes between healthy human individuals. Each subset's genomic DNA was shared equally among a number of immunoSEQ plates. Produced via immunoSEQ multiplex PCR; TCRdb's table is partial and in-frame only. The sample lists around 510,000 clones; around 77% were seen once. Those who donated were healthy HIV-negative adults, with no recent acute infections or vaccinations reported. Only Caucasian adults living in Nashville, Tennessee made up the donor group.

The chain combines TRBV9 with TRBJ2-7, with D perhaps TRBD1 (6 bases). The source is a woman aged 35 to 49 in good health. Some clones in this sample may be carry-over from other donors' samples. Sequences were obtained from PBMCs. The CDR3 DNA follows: TGTGCCAGCAGCGTAACAGGGTGGTCCGAGCAGTACTTC. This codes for CASSVTGWSEQYF.